This TCR beta chain was captured in a study of CD8+ T cells in alopecia areata. About the research overall: Patients in the treated group were given tofacitinib by mouth, 5 to 10 mg twice a day. General study results and limits: Patients showed less clear TCR sequence sharing than mice, possibly partly because of HLA diversity. Across lesional scalp, and particularly alopecia totalis/universalis, clonality surpassed that of normal scalp.

Samples from alopecia areata patients were lesional scalp punch biopsies and peripheral blood. It was cDNA, reverse transcribed from extracted RNA, that served as the sequencing template. The repertoire was sequenced with immunoSEQ multiplex PCR; TCRdb's copy has only in-frame clones and lacks some. The sample contains roughly 150,000 clones, about 50% of which appear only once. As for this clone: Its antigen is not identified.

The CDR3 covers 18 residues. V was clipped by 0 bases and J by 8 bases; unmatched bases: 12. Germline CDR1 is LGHNA and CDR2 is YSLEER. The rearrangement links TRBV4-3 to TRBJ1-4, with TRBD1 matching 10 bases. This sequence originates from a human donor with alopecia areata. The sequenced sample was CD8+ T cells sorted from blood, obtained at week 0. The CDR3 here is CASSQDTVFWTGGEKLFF. In nucleotides, the CDR3 is TGCGCCAGCAGCCAAGACACGGTCTTCTGGACAGGGGGAGAAAAACTGTTTTTT.